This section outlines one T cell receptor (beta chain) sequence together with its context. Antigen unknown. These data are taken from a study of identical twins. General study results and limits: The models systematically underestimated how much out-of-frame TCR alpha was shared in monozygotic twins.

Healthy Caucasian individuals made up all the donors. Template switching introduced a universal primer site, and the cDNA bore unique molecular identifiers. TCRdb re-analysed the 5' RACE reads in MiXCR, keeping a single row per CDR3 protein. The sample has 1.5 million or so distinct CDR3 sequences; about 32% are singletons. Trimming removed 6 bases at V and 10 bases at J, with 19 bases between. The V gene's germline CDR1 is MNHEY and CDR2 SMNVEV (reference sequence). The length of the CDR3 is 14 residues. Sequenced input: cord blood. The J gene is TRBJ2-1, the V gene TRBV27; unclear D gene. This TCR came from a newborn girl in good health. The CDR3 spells CASSRSDLIYEQFF. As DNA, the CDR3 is TGTGCCAGCAGCCGATCCGATCTAATTTACGAGCAGTTCTTC.